The clone carrying this T cell receptor (beta chain) was found once. This entry comes from a study of shared clonotypes between healthy human individuals. CD45RO-negative CD8 cells positively selected for CCR7 made up the naive population, which excluded terminally differentiated effector memory CD45RA+ cells. The donor cohort consisted entirely of Caucasian adults residing in Nashville, Tennessee. Losses at the gene ends were 6 bases for V and 4 bases for J; bases not matched to a gene: 16. The CDR3 covers 18 residues. CDR1 is MDHEN, CDR2 SYDVKM, per germline. Assay used: immunoSEQ multiplex PCR; TCRdb lists only in-frame clones, some missing. The sample has around 620,000 clones; around 95% are singletons.

The chain uses TRBV28 and TRBJ2-3; 10 nucleotides match TRBD2. Input material: naive CD8+ T cells sorted from blood. This receptor was identified in a woman aged 25 to 45 in good health. The CDR3 DNA sequence: TGTGCCAGCAGCATGGTGACTAGCGGGCCCAATATCCCAGATACGCAGTATTTT. This gives the protein CASSMVTSGPNIPDTQYF.